A single sample is the source of the 4 T cell receptor beta chains below, sequenced in a study of glioma-infiltrating T cells. Using RNA template, CDR3s of TCR alpha and beta were amplified with iRepertoire arm-PCR. TCRdb re-called the multiplex PCR reads with MiXCR, one entry per CDR3 protein. This sample carries approximately 110,000 distinct CDR3 sequences, 20% to 30% of them seen once, and the ten largest clones take around a third. The sequencing input was glioma tissue, nonneoplastic brain tissue, or PBMCs (not recorded which). These receptors were obtained from a human donor with low-grade glioma or glioblastoma, undergoing nonglioma brain surgery, or in good health (not recorded which).

This clonotype has at least ten counts. The V gene is TRBV7-6, the J gene TRBJ1-6; 8 bases map to TRBD1. With 4 bases clipped from V and 7 bases from J, the junction kept 9 bases outside the gene matches. CDR1 SGHVS and CDR2 FNYEAQ come from the germline V gene. CDR3 length equals 16 residues. The CDR3 loop is CASSSTSGGWNSPLHF. The CDR3 coding sequence is TGTGCCAGCAGCTCGACCTCAGGGGGCTGGAATTCACCCCTCCACTTT.

The sample holds many counts of this clonotype. V gene TRBV29-1 combines with J gene TRBJ2-7; 9 bases line up with TRBD2. With V trimmed by 3 bases and J by 5 bases, 2 bases remained unmatched. CDR1 SQVTM and CDR2 ANQGSEA come from the germline V gene. The CDR3 is 12 amino acids. The CDR3 reads CSVEASGNEQYF. CDR3 DNA sequence: TGCAGCGTTGAGGCTAGCGGGAACGAGCAGTACTTC.

Worth noting for this clonotype: A much larger clone differs from this one at a single base, so this may be a read error. The chain employs TRBV19 and TRBJ2-7, with a possible D match to TRBD2 (6 bases). The CDR3 runs 13 residues. The V gene lost 7 bases and the J gene lost 3 bases, with 13 bases spanning the gap. In germline, CDR1 is LNHDA, CDR2 SQIVND (reference sequence). The CDR3 reads CASTPGLVYEQYF. As DNA, the CDR3 is TGTGCCAGTACCCCGGGACTCGTCTACGAGCAGTACTTC.

With regard to this clonotype: Mismatch with germline at one junction end may stem from a read error. This chain links TRBV6-1 with TRBJ1-1; tentative D call: TRBD1 (6 bases). Germline values: CDR1 MNHNS, CDR2 SASEGT. The CDR3 covers 12 residues. For the CDR3, the DNA is TGTTCCAGTAGTGAACCCGGACAGACAGCTTTCTTT. Residues: CSSSEPGQTAFF.